The clone carrying this TCR beta chain was recorded only once. These data originate in a study of immune evolution from preneoplasia to lung adenocarcinoma. The table came from immunoSEQ multiplex PCR; TCRdb's copy has only in-frame clones and leaves some out. The repertoire holds some 4,500 clones, with approximately 69% as singletons. CDR3 length: 16 amino acids. V lost 0 bases and J 2 bases, leaving 14 bases between the germline ends. CDR1 is SGHNT and CDR2 is YYREEE in the germline V gene (reference sequence). The sample consisted of FFPE adjacent normal lung tissue. The origin of this receptor is a person aged 60 to 80 with lung adenocarcinoma. The rearrangement uses TRBV5-4 and TRBJ1-2; D possibly corresponds to TRBD1 (6 bases). The CDR3 here is CASSLEGRGSNYGYTF. The CDR3 DNA is TGTGCCAGCAGCTTGGAAGGCAGGGGCTCGAACTATGGCTACACCTTC.